The 23 T cell receptor beta chains reported below all come from one sample, sequenced in a study of blood T cells in healthy people across ages. A second PCR, run for roughly 7 to 12 cycles, used a sample-barcoded 5' primer plus a J-beta primer mix. One entry per CDR3 protein results from TCRdb running MiXCR on the 5' RACE reads. Among approximately 1.5 million distinct CDR3 sequences listed, 30% to 35% were seen once. Material: blood. The receptors originated from a young woman in good health.

This clonotype has a count of ten or more. The genes are TRBV12-3 or TRBV12-4 and TRBJ2-1, with D possibly matching TRBD2 (6 bases). V lost 5 bases, J lost 4 bases, and 15 bases lay in between. This CDR3 has 15 amino acids. In nucleotides, the CDR3 is TGTGCCAGCAGTCCCCTCGCGGGGTCGTACAATGAGCAGTTCTTC. Residues: CASSPLAGSYNEQFF.

Notes on this clonotype: A junction boundary mismatches the germline segment, possibly from a read error. The chain recombines TRBV5-1 with TRBJ2-1; 7 nucleotides agree with TRBD2. This CDR3 is built from 11 residues. Germline assignment: CDR1 SGHRS and CDR2 YFSETQ. For the CDR3, the DNA is TGCGCCAACAGCTTGGGAGGGGAGCAGTTCTTC. It specifies CANSLGGEQFF.

This clonotype occurred many times. The V and J genes are TRBV20-1 and TRBJ2-7, with TRBD2 as a possible D gene (5 bases). V was cut by 5 bases and J by 5 bases, with 16 bases left in between. Germline V lookup: CDR1 DFQATT, CDR2 SNEGSKA (reference sequence). This CDR3 is 13 amino acids long. CDR3 region: CSAERASLHEQYF. The CDR3 bases are TGCAGTGCTGAGAGGGCTAGCTTGCACGAGCAGTACTTC.

This clonotype has only a few counts. This chain uses TRBV5-4 with TRBJ2-7; D is unresolved. Germline CDR1 reads SGHNT; CDR2 reads YYREEE (reference sequence). The V and J ends lost 1 base and 5 bases respectively, with 10 bases between them. The CDR3 totals 13 residues. The CDR3 bases are TGTGCCAGCAGCTTGTCCCGGTTAGACGAGCAGTACTTC. This sequence encodes CASSLSRLDEQYF.

This chain links TRBV5-1 with TRBJ1-2; D uncertain. Germline V gene data show CDR1 as SGHRS and CDR2 as YFSETQ. The germline V and J ends were trimmed by 0 bases and 1 base, with 7 bases remaining between them. The CDR3 loop spans 14 amino acids. The CDR3 DNA is TGCGCCAGCAGCTTGGCCTCATATAACTATGGCTACACCTTC. This codes for CASSLASYNYGYTF. The full variable domain, with the rest looked up from reference TRBV5-1 and TRBJ1-2, is KAGVTQTPRYLIKTRGQQVTLSCSPISGHRSVSWYQQTPGQGLQFLFEYFSETQRNKGNFPGRFSGRQFSNSRSEMNVSTLELGDSALYLCASSLASYNYGYTFGSGTRLTVV.

This chain joins TRBV5-5 and TRBJ2-5, with D unresolved. Trimming pared 1 base from V and 0 bases from J, leaving 7 bases between. This CDR3 is built from 14 residues. The germline V gene has CDR1 SGHKS and CDR2 YYEKEE (reference sequence). The CDR3 coding sequence is TGTGCCAGCAGCTTGTTAGGACACCAAGAGACCCAGTACTTC. This translates into CASSLLGHQETQYF.

There are many counts of this clonotype. The chain couples TRBV20-1 to TRBJ2-3, with TRBD2 identical over 7 bases. The CDR3 covers 16 residues. V shed 1 base and J 0 bases; nucleotides not matched to a gene: 7. Germline CDR1 is DFQATT and CDR2 is SNEGSKA (reference sequence). The CDR3 DNA is TGCAGTGCTAGAGTAGCCAGCGGGGCTAGCACAGATACGCAGTATTTT. Protein sequence: CSARVASGASTDTQYF.

This clonotype showed up just a few times. V usage is TRBV7-2 and J usage is TRBJ1-2; D unresolved. CDR1 is SGHTA, CDR2 FQGNSA, per germline. V gave up 1 base and J gave up 7 bases, with 13 bases separating them. The CDR3 is 14 residues long. The CDR3 DNA reads TGTGCCAGCAGCTTAGAAGTGGCTGGAGTTGGCTACACCTTC. This codes for CASSLEVAGVGYTF.

The rearrangement uses TRBV20-1 and TRBJ1-1, with D possibly matching TRBD1 (6 bases). The V gene lost 0 bases and the J gene lost 4 bases, with 15 bases spanning the gap. This CDR3 is built from 15 residues. Looked up from germline, CDR1 is DFQATT and CDR2 is SNEGSKA (reference sequence). In DNA form, the CDR3 reads TGCAGTGCTAGAGAGATAGGGCAGGGGAGCACTGAAGCTTTCTTT. It encodes CSAREIGQGSTEAFF.

This clonotype was counted only a few times. This chain links TRBV7-9 with TRBJ2-4; D call uncertain. The J call may be incorrect, as the DNA end agrees better with TRBJ2-7. Germline V gene sequence: CDR1 SEHNR, CDR2 FQNEAQ (reference sequence). CDR3 length: 14 amino acids. CDR3 protein: CASSLAEFGYEQYF. In nucleotides, the CDR3 is TGTGCCAGCAGCTTAGCAGAGTTCGGTTACGAGCAGTACTTC.

This clonotype has just one count. The CDR3 spells CSANPSGSSYKQYF. In DNA, the CDR3 is TGCAGTGCTAACCCTAGCGGGAGTTCCTACAAGCAGTACTTC. The chain is built from TRBV20-1 and TRBJ2-5; 10 bases line up with TRBD2. Trimming cost V 4 bases and J 11 bases; bases outside gene matches: 13. The CDR3 loop spans 14 amino acids. Germline V gene sequence: CDR1 DFQATT, CDR2 SNEGSKA (reference sequence).

The rearrangement links TRBV28 to TRBJ2-7; D is ambiguous. Germline-derived CDR1 and CDR2 are MDHEN and SYDVKM. V was shortened by 6 bases and J by 2 bases, with 11 bases between the two germline ends. CDR3 length equals 13 residues. The chain's CDR3 is CASSPNIAYEQYF. The CDR3 DNA follows: TGTGCCAGCAGCCCAAATATCGCCTACGAGCAGTACTTC.

On this clonotype: A much larger clone lies one base from this, so it may be a read error. The chain recombines TRBV11-2 with TRBJ2-1; 8 nucleotides align to TRBD1. This CDR3 region has 15 residues. Germline CDR1 is SGHAT and CDR2 is FQNNGV. The CDR3 region is CASHGQGQSYNAQFF. CDR3 in DNA: TGTGCCAGCCACGGACAGGGTCAGTCCTACAATGCGCAGTTCTTC.

Note on this clonotype: A much larger clone lies one base from this, so it may be a read error. The V call is TRBV15, the J call TRBJ2-5, with D hard to call. CDR3 length: 15 amino acids. CDR1 LNHNV and CDR2 YYDKDF come from the germline V gene (reference sequence). The CDR3, as DNA: TGTGTCACCAGCAGAGAAGGCATTAGGGTGGAGACCCAGTACTTC. Its protein product is CVTSREGIRVETQYF.

This clonotype was detected ten times or more. J is TRBJ2-3 and V is TRBV6-2 or TRBV6-3, with D unclear. Trimming took off 5 bases at V and 2 bases at J, with 11 bases between the two ends. The CDR3 loop spans 14 amino acids. Looked up from germline, CDR1 is MNHEY and CDR2 is SVGEGT. The CDR3, as DNA: TGTGCCAGCAGTCGAAAGGCGGACACAGATACGCAGTATTTT. This translates into CASSRKADTDTQYF.

The V and J genes are TRBV29-1 and TRBJ1-2; 11 bases fit TRBD1. Germline V gives CDR1 SQVTM, CDR2 ANQGSEA. The V and J ends lost 6 bases and 2 bases, in that order; junction bases with no gene match: 5. This CDR3 has 14 residues. As DNA, the CDR3 is TGCAGCGTGGATGGGACAGGGGGAAACTATGGCTACACCTTC. Translation gives CSVDGTGGNYGYTF.

The rearrangement uses TRBV7-2 and TRBJ1-5; unclear D gene. CDR1 SGHTA and CDR2 FQGNSA come from the germline V gene. The V end lost 1 base, the J end lost 4 bases, and 11 bases lay between the germline ends. The CDR3 is made up of 15 amino acids. CDR3 DNA sequence: TGTGCCAGCAGCTTAGGTGATTTCGCGAATCAGCCCCAGCATTTT. Its translation is CASSLGDFANQPQHF. The full variable domain, with the rest looked up from reference TRBV7-2 and TRBJ1-5, is GAGVSQSPSNKVTEKGKDVELRCDPISGHTALYWYRQSLGQGLEFLIYFQGNSAPDKSGLPSDRFSAERTGGSVSTLTIQRTQQEDSAVYLCASSLGDFANQPQHFGDGTRLSIL.

This chain uses TRBV5-5 with TRBJ2-7; 7 bases are shared with TRBD2. The end of the DNA fits TRBJ2-5 better, so the J call may be wrong. Germline V CDR1 and CDR2: SGHKS, YYEKEE (reference sequence). The CDR3 consists of 13 residues. CDR3 nucleotide sequence: TGTGCCAGCAGCGGGGAGGGAGGGGAGACCCAGTACTTC. Its protein product is CASSGEGGETQYF.

As concerns this clonotype: One end of the junction is discordant with germline, which a read error may explain. V usage is TRBV10-3 and J usage is TRBJ1-3; no firm D call. CDR1 is ENHRY and CDR2 is SYGVKD in the germline V gene. This CDR3 spans 13 amino acids. The CDR3 sequence: CAISAIFGNTVYF. The CDR3 DNA follows: TGTGCCATCAGTGCCATATTCGGAAACACCGTATATTTT.

In this sample, this clonotype turned up a few times. The chain uses TRBV18 and TRBJ2-7; 8 nucleotides agree with TRBD1. Per the germline V gene, CDR1 is KGHSH and CDR2 is LQKENI. This CDR3 region has 17 residues. V trimming: 3 bases; J trimming: 9 bases; junction bases outside the gene matches: 19. The CDR3 region has the DNA TGTGCCAGCTCACCCGTACGGGGACAGGCCTCCACTGGTGGGCAGTACTTC. Its protein is CASSPVRGQASTGGQYF.

CDR3 amino acids: CASSLVLGVGSGSYNEQFF. CDR3 DNA: TGTGCCAGCAGCTTGGTCCTAGGTGTTGGGAGCGGCTCCTACAATGAGCAGTTCTTC. The chain is built from TRBV5-8 and TRBJ2-1; D is perhaps TRBD2 (5 bases). CDR3 length: 19 residues. The germline CDR1 and CDR2 sequences are SGHTS and YDEGEE. With 0 bases removed from V and 0 bases from J, the gap between germline ends came to 19 bases.

This clonotype was found a few times. This chain uses TRBV27 with TRBJ2-7, with D perhaps TRBD2 (6 bases). CDR3 length: 15 residues. Trimming shortened V by 2 bases and J by 2 bases, and 13 bases separated the two germline ends. In germline, CDR1 is MNHEY, CDR2 SMNVEV (reference sequence). The CDR3 sequence: CASSLDATRAYEQYF. In nucleotides, the CDR3 is TGTGCCAGCAGTTTAGATGCGACTAGGGCCTACGAGCAGTACTTC.

Of note for this clonotype: This may be a read error, as it is one base from a much larger clone. The chain links TRBV29-1 to TRBJ2-5; TRBD1 matches at 7 bases. Germline V gene data show CDR1 as SQVTM and CDR2 as ANQGSEA. J lost 1 base, V lost 5 bases, and 13 bases had no gene match. The CDR3 sequence is 16 residues long. CDR3 DNA sequence: TGCAGCGTTTTGGATGGTGGGGGACAGCTCCAAGAGACCCAGTACTTC. Protein: CSVLDGGGQLQETQYF. Together with reference TRBV29-1 and TRBJ2-5, the CDR3 gives the full variable domain: SAVISQKPSRDICQRGTSLTIQCQVDSQVTMMFWYRQQPGQSLTLIATANQGSEATYESGFVIDKFPISRPNLTFSTLTVSNMSPEDSSIYLCSVLDGGGQLQETQYFGPGTRLLVL.